These T cell receptor beta chains were read from a single sample in a study of blood T cell repertoires in COVID-19. Profiling relied on immunoSEQ multiplex PCR, and the TCRdb table lists in-frame clones only, not all of them. The table includes 70,000 or so clones, 87% detected once. Specimen: peripheral blood. Every receptor here comes from a woman between 50 and 59 years old with acute or convalescent COVID-19. Both conserved end residues are part of each CDR3. Each record gives: J gene, D gene, clone size, V gene, CDR3 DNA, CDR3 protein. The D gene is left open where the match is weak. Rows may omit the clone size; those that give it use once, few, many or a size class.

TRBJ1-1,NA,NA,TRBV6-6,TGTGCCAGCAGTTACCTTTCGGGGAACACTGAAGCTTTCTTT,CASSYLSGNTEAFF
TRBJ1-2,NA,NA,TRBV27,TGTGCCAGCAGTTTGAGGATCCCGAATTACGGCTACACCTTC,CASSLRIPNYGYTF
TRBJ1-5,TRBD1,NA,TRBV11-2,TGTGCCAGCAGCTTGGCAGGGGGAAGCAATCAGCCCCAGCATTTT,CASSLAGGSNQPQHF
TRBJ2-3,TRBD2,NA,TRBV5-6,TGTGCCAGCAGCTTGAGGACTAGCGGGAGTGGTGGCACAGATACGCAGTATTTT,CASSLRTSGSGGTDTQYF
TRBJ2-5,NA,NA,TRBV7-2,TGTGCCAGCACCTCCAGGGGAGAGACCCAGTACTTC,CASTSRGETQYF
TRBJ2-1,NA,NA,TRBV28,TGTGCCAGCGCCACGGTTGGCTCCTACAATGAGCAGTTCTTC,CASATVGSYNEQFF
TRBJ2-1,NA,NA,TRBV6-6,TGTGCCAGCAGTTACTCACGGGAGATACCCTCCAATGAGCAGTTCTTC,CASSYSREIPSNEQFF
TRBJ2-5,NA,NA,TRBV9,TGTGCCAGCAGCGTAAAACCCGCCGGGACTCACCAAGAGACCCAGTACTTC,CASSVKPAGTHQETQYF
TRBJ2-7,NA,NA,TRBV6-5,TGTGCCAGCAGTTACCTAACCGGAGGCTCCTACGAGCAGTACTTC,CASSYLTGGSYEQYF
TRBJ2-7,TRBD2,NA,TRBV6-6,TGTGCCAGCAGTTGGGCTAGCGGGAGGGGGTACGAGCAGTACTTC,CASSWASGRGYEQYF
TRBJ2-5,TRBD2,NA,TRBV24-1,TGTGCCACCAGTGACGGACTAGCGGGAGGGAACCAGTACTTC,CATSDGLAGGNQYF
TRBJ1-3,NA,once,TRBV5-1,TGCGCCAGCAGCTTAGGGGTGAGCTCTGGAAACACCATATATTTT,CASSLGVSSGNTIYF
TRBJ1-4,NA,NA,TRBV5-6,TGTGCCAGCAGCTTGTGGGGGGCTAATGAAAAACTGTTTTTT,CASSLWGANEKLFF
TRBJ1-1,TRBD1,NA,TRBV15,TGTGCCACCAGCAGTAGACAGGGGGCGAGCACTGAAGCTTTCTTT,CATSSRQGASTEAFF
TRBJ2-1,TRBD2,NA,TRBV7-2,TGTGCCAGCAGCTCCGGACTAGCGGGAGACAATGAGCAGTTCTTC,CASSSGLAGDNEQFF
TRBJ1-6,TRBD1,NA,TRBV2,TGTGCCAGCAAACGCCTCACCGGACAGGGGGCGGCGAATAATTCACCCCTCCACTTT,CASKRLTGQGAANNSPLHF
TRBJ2-2,NA,NA,TRBV6-6,TGTGCCAGCAGTTTCCGACAGACCGGGGAGCTGTTTTTT,CASSFRQTGELFF
TRBJ1-1,NA,NA,TRBV29-1,TGCAGCGCCCGTCCGGGGAGCACTGAAGCTTTCTTT,CSARPGSTEAFF
TRBJ1-6,NA,NA,TRBV14,TGTGCCAGCAGCCGGGCGCGGGGGCCGGGTATATCCCTCCACTTT,CASSRARGPGISLHF
TRBJ1-2,TRBD1,NA,TRBV14,TGTGCCAGCAGCCTCCCCGGGACAGGGGGTGGCTACACCTTC,CASSLPGTGGGYTF
TRBJ2-5,TRBD1,NA,TRBV11-2,TGTGCCAGCAGCTTAGATAGGGGACAGGTAGAGACCCAGTACTTC,CASSLDRGQVETQYF
TRBJ1-1,NA,NA,TRBV7-9,TGTGCCAGCAGCTACACGTCCGGGGAAGCTTTCTTT,CASSYTSGEAFF
TRBJ1-6,TRBD1,NA,TRBV19,TGTGCCAGTAGCGCGGACAGGAGCTATAATTCACCCCTCCACTTT,CASSADRSYNSPLHF